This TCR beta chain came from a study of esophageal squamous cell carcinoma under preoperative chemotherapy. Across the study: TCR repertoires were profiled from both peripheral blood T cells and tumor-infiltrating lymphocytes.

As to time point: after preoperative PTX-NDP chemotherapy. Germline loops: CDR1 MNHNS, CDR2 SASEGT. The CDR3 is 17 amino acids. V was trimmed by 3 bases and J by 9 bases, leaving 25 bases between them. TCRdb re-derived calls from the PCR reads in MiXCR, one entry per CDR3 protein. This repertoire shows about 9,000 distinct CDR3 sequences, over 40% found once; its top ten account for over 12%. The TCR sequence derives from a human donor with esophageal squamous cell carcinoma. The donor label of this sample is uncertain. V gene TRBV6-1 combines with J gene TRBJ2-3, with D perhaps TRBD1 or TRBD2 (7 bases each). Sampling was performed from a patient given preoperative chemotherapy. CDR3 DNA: TGTGCCAGCAGTGAGGCCCAGGGGGGGGGGGACGAAGAGACGCAGTATTTT. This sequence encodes CASSEAQGGGDEETQYF.